This T cell receptor (beta chain) was profiled in a study of identical twins. The study's findings and limits: For out-of-frame alpha sequences shared by twins, low generation probability was in excess. Invariant populations such as MAIT and iNKT cells could partly muddle zero-insertion analyses. Carriage of fewer insertions was seen in abundant cord blood beta clonotypes, whereas memory repertoires showed none.

As for this clonotype: Its antigen is unidentified.

Healthy Caucasians made up all donors. This CDR3 is 12 amino acids long. Germline assignment: CDR1 DFQATT and CDR2 SNEGSKA (reference sequence). Trimming pared 6 bases from V and 4 bases from J, leaving 12 bases between. TCRdb re-called the 5' RACE reads with MiXCR, one entry per CDR3 protein. Here the sample spans 350,000 to 450,000 distinct CDR3 sequences, around 20% being singletons. Input material: naive T cells sorted from blood. J is TRBJ1-2 and V is TRBV20-1; TRBD1 might be the D (6 bases). This clonotype was sampled from a man aged 50 to 60 in good health. The CDR3 DNA follows: TGCAGTGCGATCGAGACAGGCTATGGCTACACCTTC. Translation: CSAIETGYGYTF.